A selection of T cell receptor beta chains follows, all from one sample in a study of beta chain features in type 1 diabetes. Profiling relied on immunoSEQ multiplex PCR, and the TCRdb table lists in-frame clones only, not all of them. The sample consists of under 400,000 clones, less than 15% of them appearing once. Sequencing was performed on central memory CD4+ T cells from blood. These receptors all come from a man aged 25-40 years in good health. The CDR3 runs from the conserved cysteine through the conserved F or W. Fields, in order: J gene, clone size, D gene, V gene, CDR3 protein, CDR3 DNA. A D gene is named only where the DNA matches it firmly. Only part of the rows carry a size: once, few, many, or a class if the clone is expanded.

TRBJ2-5 few TRBD1 TRBV27 CASRSRQGSQETQYF TGTGCCAGCAGATCTCGACAGGGCTCACAAGAGACCCAGTACTTC
TRBJ1-5 NA NA TRBV7-9 CASSLGESRKPQHF TGTGCCAGCAGTCTAGGGGAGAGCCGTAAGCCCCAGCATTTT
TRBJ2-1 NA NA TRBV10-3 CAINPGGAANYNEQFF TGTGCCATCAACCCCGGGGGAGCAGCTAATTACAATGAGCAGTTCTTC
TRBJ2-1 NA NA TRBV11-2 CASSSGPGNEQFF TGTGCCAGCAGCTCCGGGCCGGGGAATGAGCAGTTCTTC
TRBJ2-5 NA NA TRBV5-6 CASSPDTLETQYF TGTGCCAGCAGTCCCGACACCCTTGAGACCCAGTACTTC
TRBJ2-1 few TRBD2 TRBV6-5 CASSWTSGSYNEQFF TGTGCCAGCAGTTGGACTAGCGGATCCTACAATGAGCAGTTCTTC
TRBJ1-1 NA TRBD1 TRBV5-4 CASSWDREMNTEAFF TGTGCCAGCAGCTGGGACAGGGAAATGAACACTGAAGCTTTCTTT
TRBJ2-1 few NA TRBV15 CATSRDMSRTSSYNEQFF TGTGCCACCAGCAGAGATATGTCCAGGACCAGCTCCTACAATGAGCAGTTCTTC
TRBJ2-3 few NA TRBV11-3 CASSLGGTTDTQYF TGTGCCAGCAGCTTAGGGGGAACCACAGATACGCAGTATTTT
TRBJ1-1 NA NA TRBV11-2 CASSLDRGTEAFF TGTGCCAGCAGCTTAGATCGAGGCACTGAAGCTTTCTTT
TRBJ1-3 NA TRBD1 TRBV30 CAWRPGQGYTIYF TGTGCCTGGAGGCCGGGACAGGGGTACACCATATATTTT